The 21 T cell receptor beta chains in this list originate from one sample, sequenced in a study of T cell repertoires in cytomegalovirus infection. TCRdb fed the reads into MiXCR, producing one record per CDR3 protein. The table lists about 740,000 distinct CDR3 sequences, under 40% of them singletons, with around 2.8% in the top ten. The specimen sequenced was PBMCs. The receptors originated from a human donor in good health (CMV status not recorded). Some clones in this sample may be carry-over from other donors' samples.

Points on this clonotype: A much larger clone differs from this one at a single base, so this may be a read error. No conserved phenylalanine or tryptophan is present at the end of the CDR3, so a read error is the likely explanation. The rearrangement joins TRBV7-9 to TRBJ2-3, with 7 bases matching TRBD2. Germline values: CDR1 SEHNR, CDR2 FQNEAQ (reference sequence). J gave up 8 bases and V 5 bases, and 4 bases lay outside the gene matches. The CDR3 covers 12 residues. The CDR3 loop reads CASSQGLRTQYC. The CDR3 bases are TGTGCCAGCAGCCAGGGACTACGTACGCAGTATTGT.

The CDR3 nucleotides are TGTGCCAGCAGTTCCTCGCCTGCGTCCTACATGAACACTGAAGCTTTCTTT. The encoded protein is CASSSSPASYMNTEAFF. The chain employs TRBV28 and TRBJ1-1; D remains ambiguous. V gave up 4 bases and J gave up 0 bases, with 18 bases separating them. Germline V gene sequence: CDR1 MDHEN, CDR2 SYDVKM. There are 17 residues in the CDR3. Based on the CDR3 plus reference TRBV28 and TRBJ1-1, the full variable domain is DVKVTQSSRYLVKRTGEKVFLECVQDMDHENMFWYRQDPGLGLRLIYFSYDVKMKEKGDIPEGYSVSREKKERFSLILESASTNQTSMYLCASSSSPASYMNTEAFFGQGTRLTVV.

This clonotype came up a few times. The chain recombines TRBV28 with TRBJ1-1; D unresolved. The V end lost 6 bases, the J end lost 7 bases, and 12 bases lay between the germline ends. The germline gives CDR1 MDHEN, CDR2 SYDVKM. The CDR3 has 12 amino acids. DNA for the CDR3: TGTGCCAGCAGCTCACCCCATGTTGAAGCTTTCTTT. This gives the protein CASSSPHVEAFF.

This clonotype was observed a single time. This chain connects TRBV4-1 to TRBJ2-2; D gene uncertain. Germline V gene sequence: CDR1 MGHRA, CDR2 YSYEKL. The CDR3 contains 16 residues. Trimming cost V 6 bases and J 3 bases, with 17 bases left between them. The CDR3 DNA reads as TGCGCCAGCAGGTGGGGTCGAGGCGCGGACACCGGGGAGCTGTTTTTT. Its protein is CASRWGRGADTGELFF.

The CDR3 here is CASSFGTRGPRGETQYF. In DNA, the CDR3 is TGTGCCAGCAGTTTCGGCACTCGAGGACCAAGAGGAGAGACCCAGTACTTC. This sequence joins TRBV25-1 and TRBJ2-5; no clear D gene. The germline V and J ends were trimmed by 5 bases and 4 bases, with 23 bases remaining between them. Germline CDR1 is MGHDK and CDR2 is SYGVNS. The CDR3 consists of 17 residues.

This clonotype was seen more than once but under ten times. The chain is built from TRBV5-1 and TRBJ2-2; D remains ambiguous. Looked up from germline, CDR1 is SGHRS and CDR2 is YFSETQ. The CDR3 consists of 15 residues. V was trimmed by 2 bases and J by 4 bases, leaving 12 bases between them. CDR3 bases: TGCGCCAGCAGCTTAGGCCCCCTCTCCACCGGGGAGCTGTTTTTT. Translating gives CASSLGPLSTGELFF.

Only one count was recorded for this clonotype. For the CDR3, the DNA is TGTGCCAGCTCACAAAGACAGGGCTCCTACGAGCAGTACTTC. This sequence encodes CASSQRQGSYEQYF. The chain carries TRBV18 and TRBJ2-7; 7 bases fit TRBD1. With 4 bases clipped from V and 0 bases from J, the junction kept 3 bases outside the gene matches. The CDR3 covers 14 residues. Germline V gives CDR1 KGHSH, CDR2 LQKENI.

The sample holds a few counts of this clonotype. V gene TRBV19 combines with J gene TRBJ1-5; the D is unclear. The CDR3 totals 14 residues. Trimming stripped 5 bases from V and 2 bases from J, with 10 bases between. Germline lookup yields CDR1 LNHDA and CDR2 SQIVND (reference sequence). DNA of the CDR3: TGTGCCAGTAGTCCACTCCGGGGCAATCAGCCCCAGCATTTT. Translation gives CASSPLRGNQPQHF.

This clonotype was detected ten times or more. The rearrangement joins TRBV7-2 to TRBJ2-2, with 7 bases lining up with TRBD1. V shed 3 bases and J 7 bases; nucleotides not matched to a gene: 8. Germline V gives CDR1 SGHTA, CDR2 FQGNSA. The CDR3 is 15 residues long. The CDR3 DNA reads as TGTGCCAGCAGCTTTGCACAGGGGTTGGGCGGGGAGCTGTTTTTT. It codes for CASSFAQGLGGELFF.

This clonotype was counted a few times. This rearrangement joins TRBV5-8 to TRBJ1-1; no firm D call. CDR1 is SGHTS and CDR2 is YDEGEE in the germline V gene. Trimming stripped 0 bases from V and 2 bases from J, with 11 bases between. The CDR3 has 15 residues. The CDR3 region has the DNA TGTGCCAGCAGCTTGGTGGGAGTATCAAACACTGAAGCTTTCTTT. It encodes CASSLVGVSNTEAFF.

This chain joins TRBV10-3 and TRBJ2-3; D is unresolved. The germline V and J ends were trimmed by 4 bases and 3 bases, with 14 bases remaining between them. CDR1 is ENHRY and CDR2 is SYGVKD in the germline V gene. The CDR3 totals 15 residues. CDR3 region: CAISAPQMATDTQYF. The DNA of the CDR3 is TGTGCCATCAGTGCCCCCCAGATGGCTACAGATACGCAGTATTTT.

This clonotype was detected a few times. The rearrangement uses TRBV7-8 and TRBJ1-1; 8 nucleotides agree with TRBD1. After removal of 5 bases from V and 5 bases from J, the junction contained 10 bases not matched to a gene. Per the germline V gene, CDR1 is SGHVS and CDR2 is FQNEAQ. The CDR3 has 15 residues. The CDR3 bases are TGTGCCAGCAGCACCCGGACAGGGAGTCCGACTGAAGCTTTCTTT. Translated: CASSTRTGSPTEAFF.

The chain employs TRBV7-8 and TRBJ1-1; the match to TRBD1 covers 7 bases. The CDR3 length is 18 residues. The germline CDR1 and CDR2 sequences are SGHVS and FQNEAQ. The ends lost 0 bases at V and 1 base at J; junction bases unmatched: 11. CDR3 in DNA: TGTGCCAGCAGCTTAGCCCGGGTAGGAGGGGACAGGAACACTGAAGCTTTCTTT. Translating gives CASSLARVGGDRNTEAFF.

This clonotype was detected only a few times. The chain is built from TRBV4-1 and TRBJ2-7; D uncertain. The germline V gene has CDR1 MGHRA and CDR2 YSYEKL. Between the trimmed V and J ends, which lost 0 bases and 2 bases, there was a span of 17 bases. The length of the CDR3 is 17 residues. The CDR3 nucleotides read TGCGCCAGCAGCCAAGAGACCACGACCGCCTGGGCCTACGAGCAGTACTTC. It yields the protein CASSQETTTAWAYEQYF.

The sample holds a few counts of this clonotype. The chain employs TRBV25-1 and TRBJ1-1; the D is unclear. Germline assignment: CDR1 MGHDK and CDR2 SYGVNS. The CDR3 is 14 residues long. Trimming removed 1 base at V and 6 bases at J, with 12 bases between. The CDR3 DNA follows: TGTGCCAGCAGTGAATTTAGTGGGAGCGCTGAAGCTTTCTTT. This sequence encodes CASSEFSGSAEAFF.

This clonotype was counted ten times or more. The rearrangement joins TRBV7-6 to TRBJ1-4; D unresolved. The CDR3 totals 13 residues. CDR1 and CDR2 from the germline V gene are SGHVS and FNYEAQ. Trimming removed 0 bases from V and 8 bases from J, with 7 bases in between. CDR3 sequence (DNA): TGTGCCAGCAGCTTAGCGCTGGGGGAAAAACTGTTTTTT. It is translated as CASSLALGEKLFF.

V is TRBV4-1 and J is TRBJ1-1, with D uncertain. V lost 0 bases to trimming and J lost 0 bases, with 11 bases between them. Per germline, CDR1 MGHRA and CDR2 YSYEKL. This CDR3 spans 16 amino acids. CDR3 nucleotide sequence: TGCGCCAGCAGCCAAGAAGTTTGGGGTATGAACACTGAAGCTTTCTTT. Its protein product is CASSQEVWGMNTEAFF.

Only a few counts were recorded for this clonotype. The chain is built from TRBV19 and TRBJ2-7; D unresolved. Deletions cut 2 bases from V and 0 bases from J, with 11 bases between. Germline V gives CDR1 LNHDA, CDR2 SQIVND (reference sequence). This CDR3 contains 15 residues. The CDR3 loop is CASSISSARSYEQYF. CDR3 DNA: TGTGCCAGTAGTATATCCAGCGCGCGCTCCTACGAGCAGTACTTC.

This clonotype was observed at least ten times. This chain links TRBV7-8 with TRBJ1-6; tentative D call: TRBD1 (5 bases). The CDR3 runs 14 residues. CDR1 and CDR2 from the germline V gene are SGHVS and FQNEAQ. Trimming cost V 2 bases and J 8 bases, with 10 bases left between them. In nucleotides, the CDR3 is TGTGCCAGCAGCTTACACAGGAGGGATTCACCCCTCCACTTT. Its translation: CASSLHRRDSPLHF.

V and J are TRBV4-1 and TRBJ1-4, with a tentative D call TRBD1 (5 bases). Germline lookup yields CDR1 MGHRA and CDR2 YSYEKL. The CDR3 consists of 15 residues. V shed 0 bases and J shed 8 bases, with 13 bases lying between them. The CDR3 DNA reads TGCGCCAGCAGCCAAGACACCAGGGTGGGGGAAAAACTGTTTTTT. Translated, it gives CASSQDTRVGEKLFF.

Regarding this clonotype: Compared with germline, one end of the junction differs, possibly owing to a read error. The V gene is TRBV5-3, the J gene TRBJ2-5; possible D gene TRBD1, 7 bases. TRBV5-3 qualifies as an ORF whose function is uncertain. The CDR3 has 16 amino acids. In DNA, the CDR3 is TGTGCCAGCAGCCGAGGGACAAGCGGGCAGGGGGAGACCCAGTCCTTC. This gives the protein CASSRGTSGQGETQSF.